The TCR beta chain described here comes from a study of T cells in localized non-small cell lung cancer. Here immunoSEQ multiplex PCR was the method, and the copy in TCRdb shows in-frame clones only, minus some. The sample yields approximately 30,000 clones, 80% to 95% seen once. Germline lookup yields CDR1 MNHEY and CDR2 SMNVEV (reference sequence). The CDR3 has 15 residues. Trimming cost V 6 bases and J 8 bases, with 20 bases left between them. This clonotype was obtained from a female donor older than 55 with stage II lung adenocarcinoma. The chain uses TRBV27 and TRBJ2-1; D gene ambiguous. Sequencing used peripheral blood mononuclear cells, obtained before any cancer treatment. The CDR3 protein is CASRDKPLPRDEQFF. CDR3 coding DNA: TGTGCCAGCAGGGATAAGCCCTTGCCCCGGGATGAGCAGTTCTTC.